The T cell receptor (beta chain) under discussion was sequenced for a study of T cell responses to AZD1222 COVID-19 vaccine. Second-dose intervals near 4 or 12 weeks were combined. Study observations and caveats: Compared with day 0, the breadth and depth of the Spike-specific TCR repertoire rose significantly after two doses of AZD1222. The sample set comprised mostly white British donors with more females, and clonal diversity was possibly underestimated. Nearly half of spike-specific TCRs reportedly go after variant regions that carry no mutations.

Assay: immunoSEQ multiplex PCR; the TCRdb copy retains only in-frame clones and omits some. The sample has more than 120,000 clones; 92% are singletons. Details on this clone: Its antigen is unidentified.

Germline lookup yields CDR1 LNHDA and CDR2 SQIVND (reference sequence). CDR3 length equals 13 residues. The germline V and J ends were trimmed by 6 bases and 5 bases, with 13 bases remaining between them. This sequence was found in an adult who received the AZD1222 COVID-19 vaccine. The source was peripheral blood, collected 28 days after the second AZD1222 dose. The rearrangement links TRBV19 to TRBJ1-1; D gene ambiguous. CDR3 region: CASRVLAATEAFF. The DNA for the CDR3 is TGTGCCAGTAGGGTTTTGGCGGCGACTGAAGCTTTCTTT.